This TCR beta chain was sequenced for a study of early T cells in non-severe SARS-CoV-2 infection listed by TCRdb under 2021. In the study overall: TCR sequencing used bulk RNA from unsorted whole blood, so alpha and beta chains could not be paired. Summary of the overall study and its limitations: VDJdb matching was skewed toward anti-spike CD8 responses and likely underestimated virus-specific expansions, missing private and CD4 specificities.

This clonotype was seen more than once but under ten times. Its binding antigen is unknown. No per-base quality is available; no much larger clone lies one base away. V loses 6 bases, J loses 10 bases, and the germline ends lie 10 bases apart. From a lookup of the germline V gene, CDR1 and CDR2 are MDHEN and SYDVKM. The CDR3 goes from the cysteine to the phenylalanine over 12 residues. The CDR3 DNA has 36 bases and is translated from base 1. Receptor libraries were prepared by 5' RACE. Sequencer: NextSeq 500. In the TCR library protocol, unique molecular identifiers were attached to individual cDNA molecules to correct for PCR bias and sequencing error. Both TCR alpha and beta chains were sequenced, and tight co-correlation was observed between alpha and beta sequence abundances in each sample. As for how the authors treated the data: Decombinator V4 was used to perform V gene, J gene and CDR3 annotation of TCR sequences. Expanded TCRs were defined as changing significantly between any two time points under a Poisson model with p below 0.0001. Abundances of TCRs were expressed as counts per million after normalisation to the total number of TCRs sequenced in each sample. TRAV1-2 paired with TRAJ12, TRAJ20 or TRAJ33 defined MAIT TCRs, while TRAV10 paired with TRAJ18 defined iNKT TCRs. VDJdb, accessed 1 November 2021, was searched for CMV, EBV and SARS-CoV-2 annotated TCRs, excluding TCRs annotated for multiple antigens. The public reads were run again by TCRdb, first through fastp at Q25 and then through MiXCR, and only productive beta chains were kept. Each CDR3 protein gets just one entry, which takes the most common genes and DNA from the rows behind it. None of the V and J calls come from the authors' own analysis; TCRdb made them. Here the sample has 79,000 or so distinct CDR3 sequences; roughly 13% occur a single time. Approximately 1% of the sample is taken by the ten largest.

The study was a case-control design nested within a healthcare worker cohort in London, UK, with weekly nasopharyngeal swab PCR tests and blood sampling. Healthcare workers were recruited during the week of the UK lockdown, between 23 and 31 March 2020, and followed weekly for up to roughly 15 weeks. The sequence was collected from an adult who was a healthcare worker with PCR-confirmed SARS-CoV-2 infection or an uninfected control (not recorded which). Recombination joined TRBV28 with TRBJ1-6; TRBD1 is a possible D gene, resting on 5 matching bases. The sample comprised whole blood. The CDR3 reads CASSRVGSPLHF. In nucleotide form, the sequence is TGTGCCAGCAGCAGGGTCGGATCACCCCTCCACTTT.